Here is one T cell receptor beta chain with its context. No antigen is known for it. J gave up 7 bases and V 3 bases, and 12 bases lay outside the gene matches. Germline assignment: CDR1 SGHKS and CDR2 YYEKEE (reference sequence). This CDR3 has 16 amino acids. This entry comes from a study of cytomegalovirus exposure and HLA in healthy donors. A multiplex PCR was run with 60 Vbeta primers and 13 Jbeta primers. Assay: immunoSEQ multiplex PCR; the TCRdb copy retains only in-frame clones and omits some. The sample has under 150,000 clones; 65% to 80% are singletons. Overall study findings and caveats: For most TCR beta V segments, an earlier analysis put the productive rate at about 87% or about 30% of the time. The only immune exposure information that was available was CMV serostatus. A cluster of highly shared sequence variants was likely a sequencing artifact.

There were likely unrecorded immune exposures, though donors were nominally healthy when sampled. The receptor was derived from a male donor in good health and CMV-seropositive. The source material was PBMCs. J is TRBJ1-2 and V is TRBV5-5; 10 bases are shared with TRBD1. CDR3 region: CASSWGLGQGKGGYTF. The CDR3 coding sequence is TGTGCCAGCAGCTGGGGGTTGGGACAGGGGAAGGGTGGCTACACCTTC.